The 26 T cell receptor beta chains reported below all come from one sample, sequenced in a study of blood T cell repertoires in COVID-19. Profiling relied on immunoSEQ multiplex PCR, and the TCRdb table lists in-frame clones only, not all of them. The profile covers some 110,000 clones, with about three quarters appearing a single time and approximately 19% taken by the ten largest. Source material: peripheral blood. The receptors shown here come from a woman aged 70-85 years with acute or convalescent COVID-19.

The chain joins TRBV28 to TRBJ2-5; D is uncertain. Trimming pared 3 bases from V and 5 bases from J, leaving 13 bases between. CDR1 and CDR2 from the germline V gene are MDHEN and SYDVKM. The CDR3 has 14 residues. CDR3 in amino acids: CASSLTAHGETQYF. The DNA of the CDR3 is TGTGCCAGCAGTTTGACGGCTCACGGGGAGACCCAGTACTTC.

V and J are TRBV15 and TRBJ1-1; 8 bases match TRBD1. The CDR3 sequence is 15 residues long. J lost 1 base, V lost 6 bases, and 7 bases had no gene match. The germline CDR1 and CDR2 sequences are LNHNV and YYDKDF (reference sequence). In DNA, the CDR3 is TGTGCCACCAGACAAGGACAGGGATGGAACACTGAAGCTTTCTTT. It is translated as CATRQGQGWNTEAFF.

The V gene is TRBV9, the J gene TRBJ1-1; the D gene is possibly TRBD1 (6 bases). Germline values: CDR1 SGDLS, CDR2 YYNGEE. Trimming stripped 3 bases from V and 5 bases from J, with 14 bases between. The CDR3 extends over 14 amino acids. CDR3 nucleotide sequence: TGTGCCAGCAGCGCCCAACAGGGTAGGACTGAAGCTTTCTTT. This codes for CASSAQQGRTEAFF.

This clone was observed a few times. This chain joins TRBV6-1 and TRBJ1-6; a possible D gene is TRBD1 (5 bases). Germline V lookup: CDR1 MNHNS, CDR2 SASEGT. V was trimmed by 0 bases and J by 7 bases, leaving 10 bases between them. The CDR3 is 15 amino acids. The CDR3 reads CASSEANRSNSPLHF. As DNA, the CDR3 is TGTGCCAGCAGTGAAGCCAACAGGTCAAATTCACCCCTCCACTTT.

The rearrangement uses TRBV7-2 and TRBJ1-2, with D perhaps matching TRBD1 (6 bases). The CDR3 extends over 12 amino acids. The germline gives CDR1 SGHTA, CDR2 FQGNSA. V lost 5 bases and J lost 12, with 16 bases in between. CDR3 nucleotide sequence: TGTGCCAGCAGCCCTGGGACACTTGGGCACACCTTC. Translated, it gives CASSPGTLGHTF. Filled out from reference TRBV7-2 and TRBJ1-2, the complete variable domain reads GAGVSQSPSNKVTEKGKDVELRCDPISGHTALYWYRQSLGQGLEFLIYFQGNSAPDKSGLPSDRFSAERTGGSVSTLTIQRTQQEDSAVYLCASSPGTLGHTFGSGTRLTVV.

The sample holds a few counts of this clone. The CDR3 loop is CASGQRGFEVRELFF. CDR3 nucleotides: TGTGCCAGCGGGCAGCGGGGCTTCGAGGTCCGGGAGCTGTTTTTT. The rearrangement joins TRBV2 to TRBJ2-2, with TRBD2 identical over 7 bases. The V segment lost 8 bases and the J segment 9 bases; nucleotides outside the gene matches: 15. Per germline, CDR1 SNHLY and CDR2 FYNNEI. The CDR3 runs 15 residues.

The CDR3 loop is CASSLGDSYGYTF. DNA of the CDR3: TGTGCCAGCAGCTTAGGGGACAGCTATGGCTACACCTTC. This chain links TRBV7-9 with TRBJ1-2, with 7 bases identical to TRBD1. This CDR3 spans 13 amino acids. After removal of 1 base from V and 4 bases from J, the junction contained 0 bases not matched to a gene. Germline-derived CDR1 and CDR2 are SEHNR and FQNEAQ (reference sequence). Together with reference TRBV7-9 and TRBJ1-2, the CDR3 gives the full variable domain: DTGVSQNPRHKITKRGQNVTFRCDPISEHNRLYWYRQTLGQGPEFLTYFQNEAQLEKSRLLSDRFSAERPKGSFSTLEIQRTEQGDSAMYLCASSLGDSYGYTFGSGTRLTVV.

In this sample, this clone turned up once. The V gene is TRBV18, the J gene TRBJ2-3, with TRBD1 matching 9 bases. The CDR3 is 16 amino acids. Losses at the gene ends were 3 bases for V and 6 bases for J; bases not matched to a gene: 10. In germline, CDR1 is KGHSH, CDR2 LQKENI. Here the CDR3 reads CASSPSTGGGMDTQYF. Here the CDR3 DNA reads TGTGCCAGCTCACCGTCGACAGGGGGAGGGATGGATACGCAGTATTTT.

The chain uses TRBV6-5 and TRBJ1-1; 7 bases line up with TRBD1. Germline V gene data show CDR1 as MNHEY and CDR2 as SVGAGI. This CDR3 comprises 15 residues. V lost 7 bases, J lost 6 bases, and 14 bases stayed unmatched. Written as DNA, the CDR3 is TGTGCCAGCACCCCGGGCAGGGGGTACATCTCTGAAGCTTTCTTT. This translates into CASTPGRGYISEAFF.

The J gene is TRBJ1-2, the V gene TRBV28; D is possibly TRBD1 (6 bases). The germline CDR1 and CDR2 sequences are MDHEN and SYDVKM. This CDR3 comprises 15 residues. V lost 1 base to trimming and J lost 7 bases, with 16 bases between them. The CDR3 DNA sequence: TGTGCCAGCAGTTTATTCATTTTGGACAGAGGTGGCTACACCTTC. It is translated as CASSLFILDRGGYTF.

CDR3: CASSMSRGINEQFF. DNA of the CDR3: TGTGCCAGTAGTATGTCCAGGGGAATCAATGAGCAGTTCTTC. The V gene is TRBV19, the J gene TRBJ2-1, with D possibly matching TRBD1 (6 bases). The germline gives CDR1 LNHDA, CDR2 SQIVND (reference sequence). The V end was cut by 3 bases, the J end by 6 bases, with 12 bases between. The length of the CDR3 is 14 residues.

This clone was observed a handful of times. The chain links TRBV6-6 to TRBJ2-7; 9 nucleotides agree with TRBD2. CDR3 length equals 16 residues. J gave up 5 bases and V 2 bases, and 10 bases lay outside the gene matches. The germline CDR1 and CDR2 sequences are MNHNY and SVGAGI (reference sequence). The CDR3 nucleotides are TGTGCCAGCAGTTACGAGCGGGGCGGGGGGGGCCACGAGCAGTACTTC. Its translation: CASSYERGGGGHEQYF.

The chain is built from TRBV19 and TRBJ1-1, with TRBD1 as a possible D gene (5 bases). V lost 5 bases to trimming and J lost 2 bases, with 15 bases between them. The CDR3 length is 15 residues. Germline loops: CDR1 LNHDA, CDR2 SQIVND (reference sequence). CDR3 nucleotide sequence: TGTGCCAGTAGTCCCCCTGACAGATTTAACACTGAAGCTTTCTTT. Amino acids: CASSPPDRFNTEAFF.

This clone was detected once. This specimen includes other DNA sequences encoding the same CDR3. The chain couples TRBV5-1 to TRBJ1-4, with D possibly TRBD1 on 6 matching bases. Germline assignment: CDR1 SGHRS and CDR2 YFSETQ. The CDR3 sequence is 14 residues long. Deletions cut 0 bases from V and 5 bases from J, with 8 bases between. CDR3 sequence: CASSLGQGNEKLFF. For the CDR3, the DNA is TGCGCCAGCAGCTTGGGCCAGGGGAATGAAAAACTGTTTTTT.

The rearrangement joins TRBV9 to TRBJ1-6, with D uncertain. CDR1 and CDR2 (germline): SGDLS, YYNGEE. With 3 bases removed from V and 10 bases from J, the gap between germline ends came to 8 bases. The CDR3 loop spans 12 amino acids. CDR3 residues: CASSAPGSPLHF. The CDR3 nucleotides are TGTGCCAGCAGCGCCCCGGGGTCACCCCTCCACTTT.

The rearrangement joins TRBV7-9 to TRBJ1-3, with 8 bases fitting TRBD1. The CDR3 covers 15 residues. Looked up from germline, CDR1 is SEHNR and CDR2 is FQNEAQ (reference sequence). The ends lost 3 bases at V and 2 bases at J; junction bases unmatched: 3. The CDR3: CASSLTGAAGNTIYF. DNA of the CDR3: TGTGCCAGCAGCTTGACAGGGGCGGCTGGAAACACCATATATTTT.

This chain connects TRBV6-5 to TRBJ2-5; tentative D call: TRBD2 (6 bases). The CDR3 covers 14 residues. The V end was cut by 4 bases, the J end by 7 bases, with 16 bases between. The germline CDR1 and CDR2 sequences are MNHEY and SVGAGI. For the CDR3, the DNA is TGTGCCAGCAGTTCTCAGACTAGTTTTGGGACCCAGTACTTC. This codes for CASSSQTSFGTQYF.

The rearrangement joins TRBV19 to TRBJ1-1; D is undetermined. Trimming took 3 bases from V and 0 from J, leaving 8 bases between them. This CDR3 spans 14 amino acids. Germline loops: CDR1 LNHDA, CDR2 SQIVND (reference sequence). The CDR3 loop reads CASSMTPMNTEAFF. In nucleotides, the CDR3 is TGTGCCAGTAGTATGACACCCATGAACACTGAAGCTTTCTTT.

The chain recombines TRBV6-6 with TRBJ2-5; unclear D gene. Germline CDR1 is MNHNY and CDR2 is SVGAGI (reference sequence). Trimming removed 6 bases at V and 2 bases at J, with 13 bases between. The CDR3 has 14 amino acids. The CDR3 DNA reads as TGTGCCAGCAGCCTTATGGGCGTGCAAGAGACCCAGTACTTC. This codes for CASSLMGVQETQYF.

This clone was seen a few times. This rearrangement joins TRBV19 to TRBJ2-7; the match to TRBD1 covers 9 bases. V was clipped by 4 bases and J by 2 bases; unmatched bases: 6. There are 15 residues in the CDR3. CDR1 and CDR2 from the germline V gene are LNHDA and SQIVND (reference sequence). The CDR3 coding sequence is TGTGCCAGTAGTACCCTACGGACAGGGGCCTACGAGCAGTACTTC. It specifies CASSTLRTGAYEQYF.

This rearrangement joins TRBV6-5 to TRBJ1-1, with 7 nucleotides matching TRBD1. The CDR3 runs to 13 residues. With V trimmed by 7 bases and J by 5 bases, 7 bases remained unmatched. Germline V gene lookup returns CDR1 MNHEY and CDR2 SVGAGI. In nucleotides, the CDR3 is TGTGCCAGCAACCGACAGGGAGGAACTGAAGCTTTCTTT. Protein sequence: CASNRQGGTEAFF.

The genes are TRBV25-1 and TRBJ2-5; 10 bases fit TRBD2. The J segment lost 7 bases and the V segment lost 3 bases, leaving 8 bases of the junction unmatched. The CDR3 spans 15 residues. Per the germline V gene, CDR1 is MGHDK and CDR2 is SYGVNS. The CDR3 here is CASSDTLAGDMTQYF. The CDR3 bases are TGTGCCAGCAGTGATACGCTAGCGGGAGACATGACCCAGTACTTC.

The V and J genes are TRBV7-6 and TRBJ1-1; a possible D gene is TRBD1 (5 bases). V shed 5 bases and J shed 5 bases, with 21 bases lying between them. Germline V lookup: CDR1 SGHVS, CDR2 FNYEAQ. This CDR3 region has 16 residues. CDR3 in DNA: TGTGCCAGCAGCCAAGGTTGGGGGAGGGGTTTAACTGAAGCTTTCTTT. It codes for CASSQGWGRGLTEAFF.

This clone was recorded at least ten times. The chain employs TRBV19 and TRBJ1-2; no clear D gene. CDR1 is LNHDA, CDR2 SQIVND, per germline (reference sequence). The V end lost 5 bases, the J end lost 4 bases, and 8 bases lay between the germline ends. The CDR3 sequence is 12 residues long. The CDR3 DNA reads TGTGCCAGTAGTGAGGCGCGCTATGGCTACACCTTC. This gives the protein CASSEARYGYTF.

V is TRBV21-1 and J is TRBJ1-6; the table's TRBD1 call for D was not verified on the DNA. TRBV21-1 is a known pseudogene. The CDR3 totals 18 residues. The CDR3 reads CASSKTLRPYRGCPPLHF. DNA of the CDR3: TGTGCCAGCAGCAAAACCCTAAGACCTTACAGGGGCTGCCCACCCCTCCACTTT.

This sequence joins TRBV7-9 and TRBJ2-5, with 9 bases aligning to TRBD1. Germline trimming cut 5 bases from V and 6 bases from J; bases unmatched to any gene: 10. Germline V lookup: CDR1 SEHNR, CDR2 FQNEAQ (reference sequence). The CDR3 length is 15 residues. The CDR3 here is CASSATGTGLKTQYF. The CDR3 DNA reads as TGTGCCAGCAGCGCTACCGGGACAGGGTTGAAGACCCAGTACTTC.